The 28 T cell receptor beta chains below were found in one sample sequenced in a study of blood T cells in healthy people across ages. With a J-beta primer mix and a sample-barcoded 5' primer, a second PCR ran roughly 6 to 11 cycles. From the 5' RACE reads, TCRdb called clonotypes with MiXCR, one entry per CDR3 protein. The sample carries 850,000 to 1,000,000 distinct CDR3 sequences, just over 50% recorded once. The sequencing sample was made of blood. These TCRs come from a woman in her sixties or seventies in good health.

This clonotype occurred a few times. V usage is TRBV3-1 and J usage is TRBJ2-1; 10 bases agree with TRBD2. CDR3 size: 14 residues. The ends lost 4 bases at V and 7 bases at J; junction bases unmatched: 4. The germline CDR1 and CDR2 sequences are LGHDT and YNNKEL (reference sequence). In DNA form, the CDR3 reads TGTGCCAGCAGCCTAGCGGGAGGAAATAATGAGCAGTTCTTC. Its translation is CASSLAGGNNEQFF.

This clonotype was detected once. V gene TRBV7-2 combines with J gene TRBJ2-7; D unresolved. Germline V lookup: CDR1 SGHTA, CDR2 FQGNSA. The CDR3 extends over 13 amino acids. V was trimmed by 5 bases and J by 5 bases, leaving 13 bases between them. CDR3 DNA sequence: TGTGCCAGCAGCGTACTACGCTTCCACGAGCAGTACTTC. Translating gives CASSVLRFHEQYF. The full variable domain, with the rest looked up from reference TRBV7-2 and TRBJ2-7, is GAGVSQSPSNKVTEKGKDVELRCDPISGHTALYWYRQSLGQGLEFLIYFQGNSAPDKSGLPSDRFSAERTGGSVSTLTIQRTQQEDSAVYLCASSVLRFHEQYFGPGTRLTVT.

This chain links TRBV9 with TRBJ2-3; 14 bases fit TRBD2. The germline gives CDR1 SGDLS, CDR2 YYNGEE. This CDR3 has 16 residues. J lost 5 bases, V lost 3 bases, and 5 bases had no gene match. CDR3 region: CASSAGGTSGRDTQYF. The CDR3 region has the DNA TGTGCCAGCAGCGCTGGGGGGACTAGCGGGAGAGATACGCAGTATTTT.

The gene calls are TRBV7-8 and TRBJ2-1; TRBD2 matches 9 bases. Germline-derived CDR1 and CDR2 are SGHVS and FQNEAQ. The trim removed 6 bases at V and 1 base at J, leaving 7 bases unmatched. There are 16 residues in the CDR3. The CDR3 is CASRRGLASSYNEQFF. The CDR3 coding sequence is TGTGCCAGCAGACGTGGACTAGCGTCTTCCTACAATGAGCAGTTCTTC.

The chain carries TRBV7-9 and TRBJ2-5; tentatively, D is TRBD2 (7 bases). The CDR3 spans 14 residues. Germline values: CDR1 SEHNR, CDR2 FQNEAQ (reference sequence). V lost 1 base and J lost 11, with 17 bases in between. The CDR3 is CASSLGGGTPEQYF. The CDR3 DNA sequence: TGTGCCAGCAGCTTAGGGGGGGGGACACCAGAGCAGTACTTC.

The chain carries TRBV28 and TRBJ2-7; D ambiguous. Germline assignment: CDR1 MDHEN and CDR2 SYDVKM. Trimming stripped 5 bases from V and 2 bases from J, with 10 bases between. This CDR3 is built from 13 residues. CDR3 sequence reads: CASSPPFPYEQYF. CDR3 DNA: TGTGCCAGCAGTCCGCCGTTTCCCTACGAGCAGTACTTC. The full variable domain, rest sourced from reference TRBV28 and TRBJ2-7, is DVKVTQSSRYLVKRTGEKVFLECVQDMDHENMFWYRQDPGLGLRLIYFSYDVKMKEKGDIPEGYSVSREKKERFSLILESASTNQTSMYLCASSPPFPYEQYFGPGTRLTVT.

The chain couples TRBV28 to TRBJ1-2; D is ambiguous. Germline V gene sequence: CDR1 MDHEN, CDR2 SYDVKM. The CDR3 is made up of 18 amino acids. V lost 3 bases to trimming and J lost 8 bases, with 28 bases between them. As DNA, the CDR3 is TGTGCCAGCAGTTTGGCGGGAAGCGGGGAAGCGTTTCGGAGAGGCTACACCTTC. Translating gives CASSLAGSGEAFRRGYTF.

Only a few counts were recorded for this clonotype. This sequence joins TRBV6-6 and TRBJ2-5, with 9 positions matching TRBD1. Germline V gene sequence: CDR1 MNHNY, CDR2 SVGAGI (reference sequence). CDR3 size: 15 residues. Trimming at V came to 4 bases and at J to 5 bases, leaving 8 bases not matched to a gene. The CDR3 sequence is CASSLGQGGHETQYF. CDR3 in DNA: TGTGCCAGCAGTTTGGGACAGGGAGGTCACGAGACCCAGTACTTC.

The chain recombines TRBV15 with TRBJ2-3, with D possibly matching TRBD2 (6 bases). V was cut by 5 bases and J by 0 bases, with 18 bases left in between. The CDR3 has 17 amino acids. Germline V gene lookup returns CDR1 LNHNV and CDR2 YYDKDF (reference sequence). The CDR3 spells CATSGGAAVSSTDTQYF. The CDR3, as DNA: TGTGCCACCAGCGGAGGGGCGGCCGTTTCTAGCACAGATACGCAGTATTTT.

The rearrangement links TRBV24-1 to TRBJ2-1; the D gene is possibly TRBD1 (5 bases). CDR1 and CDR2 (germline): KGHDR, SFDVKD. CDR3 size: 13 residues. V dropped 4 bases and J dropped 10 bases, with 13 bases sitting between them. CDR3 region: CATSDAARQEQFF. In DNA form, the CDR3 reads TGTGCCACCAGTGACGCTGCTCGACAGGAGCAGTTCTTC.

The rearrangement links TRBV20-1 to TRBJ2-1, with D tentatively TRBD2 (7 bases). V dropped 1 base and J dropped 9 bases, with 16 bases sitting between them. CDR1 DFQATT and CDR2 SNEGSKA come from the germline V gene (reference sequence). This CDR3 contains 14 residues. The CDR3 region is CSARGHGGGGEQFF. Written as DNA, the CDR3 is TGCAGTGCTAGAGGACACGGAGGGGGGGGTGAGCAGTTCTTC.

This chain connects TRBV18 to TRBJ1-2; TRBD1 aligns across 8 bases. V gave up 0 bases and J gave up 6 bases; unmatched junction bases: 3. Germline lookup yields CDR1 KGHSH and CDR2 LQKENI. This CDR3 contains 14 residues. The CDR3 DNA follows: TGTGCCAGCTCACCACCGGGACAGGACCATGGCTACACCTTC. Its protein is CASSPPGQDHGYTF. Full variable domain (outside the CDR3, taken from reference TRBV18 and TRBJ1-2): NAGVMQNPRHLVRRRGQEARLRCSPMKGHSHVYWYRQLPEEGLKFMVYLQKENIIDESGMPKERFSAEFPKEGPSILRIQQVVRGDSAAYFCASSPPGQDHGYTFGSGTRLTVV.

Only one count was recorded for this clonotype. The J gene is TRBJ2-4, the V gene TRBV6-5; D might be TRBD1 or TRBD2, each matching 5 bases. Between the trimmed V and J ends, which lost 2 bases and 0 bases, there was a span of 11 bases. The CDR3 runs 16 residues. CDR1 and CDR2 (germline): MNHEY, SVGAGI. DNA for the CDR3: TGTGCCAGCAGTTACGGGGGAGTTCTAGCCAAAAACATTCAGTACTTC. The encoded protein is CASSYGGVLAKNIQYF.

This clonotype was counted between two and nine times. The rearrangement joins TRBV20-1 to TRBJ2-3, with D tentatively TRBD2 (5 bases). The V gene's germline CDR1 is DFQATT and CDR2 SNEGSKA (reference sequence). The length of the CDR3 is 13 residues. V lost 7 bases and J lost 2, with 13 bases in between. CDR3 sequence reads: CSGPSGTTDTQYF. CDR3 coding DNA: TGCAGTGGACCGAGCGGAACCACAGATACGCAGTATTTT.

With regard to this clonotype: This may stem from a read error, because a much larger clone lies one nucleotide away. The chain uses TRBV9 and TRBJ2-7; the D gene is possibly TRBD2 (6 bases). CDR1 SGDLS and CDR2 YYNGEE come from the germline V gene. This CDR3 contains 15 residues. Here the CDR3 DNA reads TGTGTCAGCAGCGTAGCGGAGGGGATCGCCTACGAGCAGTACTTC. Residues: CVSSVAEGIAYEQYF. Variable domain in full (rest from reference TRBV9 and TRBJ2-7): DSGVTQTPKHLITATGQRVTLRCSPRSGDLSVYWYQQSLDQGLQFLIQYYNGEERAKGNILERFSAQQFPDLHSELNLSSLELGDSALYFCVSSVAEGIAYEQYFGPGTRLTVT.

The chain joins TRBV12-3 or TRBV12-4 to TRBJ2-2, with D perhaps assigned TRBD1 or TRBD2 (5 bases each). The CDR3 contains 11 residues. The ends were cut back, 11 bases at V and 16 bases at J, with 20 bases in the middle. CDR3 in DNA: TGTGCCGCGAGGCTGGGACCAATAGCGTTTTTT. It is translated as CAARLGPIAFF.

CDR3 in amino acids: CASTETARSPLHF. In DNA, the CDR3 is TGTGCCAGCACTGAAACGGCCCGCTCACCCCTCCACTTT. This chain connects TRBV7-9 to TRBJ1-6; D remains ambiguous. V gave up 7 bases and J gave up 10 bases, with 14 bases separating them. Germline CDR1 SEHNR, CDR2 FQNEAQ (reference sequence). The CDR3 is 13 amino acids.

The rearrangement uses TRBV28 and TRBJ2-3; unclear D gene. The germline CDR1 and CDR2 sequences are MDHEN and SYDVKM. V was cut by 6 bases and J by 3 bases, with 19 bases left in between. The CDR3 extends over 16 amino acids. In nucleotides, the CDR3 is TGTGCCAGCAGCCCTAGAGGTGTATCGCGGACAGATACGCAGTATTTT. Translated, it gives CASSPRGVSRTDTQYF. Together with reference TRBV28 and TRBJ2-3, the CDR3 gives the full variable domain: DVKVTQSSRYLVKRTGEKVFLECVQDMDHENMFWYRQDPGLGLRLIYFSYDVKMKEKGDIPEGYSVSREKKERFSLILESASTNQTSMYLCASSPRGVSRTDTQYFGPGTRLTVL.

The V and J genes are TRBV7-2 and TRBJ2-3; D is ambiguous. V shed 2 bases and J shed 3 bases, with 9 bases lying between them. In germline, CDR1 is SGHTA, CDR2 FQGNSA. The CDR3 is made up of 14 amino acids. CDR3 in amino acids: CASSLFGVTDTQYF. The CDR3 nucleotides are TGTGCCAGCAGCTTATTTGGCGTAACAGATACGCAGTATTTT. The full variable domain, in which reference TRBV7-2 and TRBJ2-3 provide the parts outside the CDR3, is GAGVSQSPSNKVTEKGKDVELRCDPISGHTALYWYRQSLGQGLEFLIYFQGNSAPDKSGLPSDRFSAERTGGSVSTLTIQRTQQEDSAVYLCASSLFGVTDTQYFGPGTRLTVL.

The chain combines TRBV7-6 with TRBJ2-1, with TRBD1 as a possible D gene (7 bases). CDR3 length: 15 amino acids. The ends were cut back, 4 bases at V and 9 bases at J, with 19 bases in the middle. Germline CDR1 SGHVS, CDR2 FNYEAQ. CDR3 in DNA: TGTGCCAGCAGCTCCGGGACCAGGGGGGAGAGTGAGCAGTTCTTC. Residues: CASSSGTRGESEQFF.

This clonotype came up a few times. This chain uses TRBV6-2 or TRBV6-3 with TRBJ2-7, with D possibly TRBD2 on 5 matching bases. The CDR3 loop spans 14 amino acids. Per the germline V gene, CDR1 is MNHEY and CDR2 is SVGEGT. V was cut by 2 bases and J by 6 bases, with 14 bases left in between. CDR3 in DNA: TGTGCCAGCAGTTACGCGGGTGCCACCCCCGAGCAGTACTTC. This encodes CASSYAGATPEQYF.

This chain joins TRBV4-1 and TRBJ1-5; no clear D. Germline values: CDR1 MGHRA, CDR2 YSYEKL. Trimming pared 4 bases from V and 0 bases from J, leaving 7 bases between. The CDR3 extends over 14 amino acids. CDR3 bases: TGCGCCAGCAGCCCCGGTCATAGCAATCAGCCCCAGCATTTT. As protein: CASSPGHSNQPQHF.

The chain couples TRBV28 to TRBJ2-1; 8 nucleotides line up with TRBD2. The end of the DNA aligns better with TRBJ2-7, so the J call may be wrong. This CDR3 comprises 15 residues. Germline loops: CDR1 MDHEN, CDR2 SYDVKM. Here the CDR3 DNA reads TGTGCCAGCAACGGGAGGGCCGTATCCTACAATGAGCAGTACTTC. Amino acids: CASNGRAVSYNEQYF.

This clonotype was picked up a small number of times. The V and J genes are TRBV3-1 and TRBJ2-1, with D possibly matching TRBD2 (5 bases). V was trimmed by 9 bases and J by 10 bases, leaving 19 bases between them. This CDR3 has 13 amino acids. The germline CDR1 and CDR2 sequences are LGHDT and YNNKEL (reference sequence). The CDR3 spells CASRPTRTGEQFF. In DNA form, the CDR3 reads TGTGCCAGTAGACCCACTAGGACCGGCGAGCAGTTCTTC.

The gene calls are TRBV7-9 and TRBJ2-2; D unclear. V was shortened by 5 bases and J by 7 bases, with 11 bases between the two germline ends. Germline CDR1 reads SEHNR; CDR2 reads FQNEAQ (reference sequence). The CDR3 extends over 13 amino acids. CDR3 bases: TGTGCCAGCAGCCTCCAATCGAGCGGGGAGCTGTTTTTT. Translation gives CASSLQSSGELFF.

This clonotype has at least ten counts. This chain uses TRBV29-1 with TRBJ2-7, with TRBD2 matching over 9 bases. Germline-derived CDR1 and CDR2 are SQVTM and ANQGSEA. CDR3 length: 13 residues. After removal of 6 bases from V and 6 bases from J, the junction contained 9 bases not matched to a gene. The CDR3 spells CSVDLAGVGEQYF. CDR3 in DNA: TGCAGCGTGGACTTAGCGGGAGTAGGCGAGCAGTACTTC.

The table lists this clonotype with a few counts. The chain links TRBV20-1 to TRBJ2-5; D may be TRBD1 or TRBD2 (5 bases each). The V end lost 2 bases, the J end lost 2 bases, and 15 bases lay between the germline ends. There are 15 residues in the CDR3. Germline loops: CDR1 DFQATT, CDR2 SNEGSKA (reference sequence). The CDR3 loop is CSARLLGVKQETQYF. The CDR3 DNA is TGCAGTGCTAGATTACTAGGGGTAAAGCAAGAGACCCAGTACTTC.

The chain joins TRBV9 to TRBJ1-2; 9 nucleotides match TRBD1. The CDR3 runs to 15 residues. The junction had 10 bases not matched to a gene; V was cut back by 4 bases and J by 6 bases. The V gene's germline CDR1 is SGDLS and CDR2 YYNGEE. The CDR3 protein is CASSIIPGQGNGYTF. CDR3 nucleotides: TGTGCCAGCAGCATCATCCCGGGACAGGGAAATGGCTACACCTTC.